This T cell receptor beta chain was recovered during a study of CXCR3-negative and CXCR3-positive naive CD8 T cells. The study made its TRB cDNA libraries by 5' RACE, adding UMI labels. TCRdb reworked the 5' RACE reads into one entry per CDR3 protein, no DNA. In all, the sample yields 41,000 or so distinct CDR3 sequences. CDR3 size: 14 residues. CDR1 and CDR2 from the germline V gene are DFQATT and SNEGSKA (reference sequence). Sequenced sample: naive CXCR3- CD8+ T cells from blood. The subset is: CD45RO-CCR7+CD27+CD95- naive CD8+ T cells lacking CXCR3 (TNR3-). The sequence was obtained from a human donor in good health. Some clones in this sample may be carry-over from other donors' samples. This chain links TRBV20-1 with TRBJ2-5; TCRdb's assignment of TRBD1 cannot be checked, as there is no DNA. This chain's CDR3 is CSATPGDGAETQYF.